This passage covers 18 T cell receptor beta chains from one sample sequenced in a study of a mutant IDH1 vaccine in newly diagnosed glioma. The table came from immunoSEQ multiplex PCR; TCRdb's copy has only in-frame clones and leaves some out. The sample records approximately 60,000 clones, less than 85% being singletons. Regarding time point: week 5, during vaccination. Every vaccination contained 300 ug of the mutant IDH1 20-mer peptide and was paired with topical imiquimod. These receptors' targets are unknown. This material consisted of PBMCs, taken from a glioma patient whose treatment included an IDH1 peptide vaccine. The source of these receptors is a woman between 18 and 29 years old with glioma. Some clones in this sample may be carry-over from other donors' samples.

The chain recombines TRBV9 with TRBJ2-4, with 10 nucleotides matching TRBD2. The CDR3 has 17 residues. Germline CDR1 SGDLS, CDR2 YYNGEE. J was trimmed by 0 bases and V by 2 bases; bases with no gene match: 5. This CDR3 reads CASSVGTSALAKNIQYF. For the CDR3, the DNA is TGTGCCAGCAGCGTCGGGACTAGCGCCTTAGCCAAAAACATTCAGTACTTC.

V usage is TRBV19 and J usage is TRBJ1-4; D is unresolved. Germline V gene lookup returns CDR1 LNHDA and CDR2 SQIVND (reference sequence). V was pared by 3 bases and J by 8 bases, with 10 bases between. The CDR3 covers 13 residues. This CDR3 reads CASSILVGEKLFF. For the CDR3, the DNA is TGTGCCAGTAGTATCTTGGTCGGGGAAAAACTGTTTTTT. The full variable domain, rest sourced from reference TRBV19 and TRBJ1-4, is DGGITQSPKYLFRKEGQNVTLSCEQNLNHDAMYWYRQDPGQGLRLIYYSQIVNDFQKGDIAEGYSVSREKKESFPLTVTSAQKNPTAFYLCASSILVGEKLFFGSGTQLSVL.

The CDR3 is CASSQGPTGRAGNTIYF. CDR3 sequence (DNA): TGCGCCAGCAGCCAAGGCCCTACCGGGCGGGCGGGAAACACCATATATTTT. This chain links TRBV4-1 with TRBJ1-3; no clear D gene. Trimming removed 1 base from V and 4 bases from J, with 17 bases in between. Germline CDR1 MGHRA, CDR2 YSYEKL. This CDR3 region has 17 residues.

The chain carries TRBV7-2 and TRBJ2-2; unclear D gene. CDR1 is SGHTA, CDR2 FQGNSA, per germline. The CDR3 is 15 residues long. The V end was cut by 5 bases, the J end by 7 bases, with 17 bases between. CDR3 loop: CASSLAWSPRGELFF. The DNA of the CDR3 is TGTGCCAGCAGCCTCGCGTGGTCGCCCCGCGGGGAGCTGTTTTTT. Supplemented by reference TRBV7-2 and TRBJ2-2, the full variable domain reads GAGVSQSPSNKVTEKGKDVELRCDPISGHTALYWYRQSLGQGLEFLIYFQGNSAPDKSGLPSDRFSAERTGGSVSTLTIQRTQQEDSAVYLCASSLAWSPRGELFFGEGSRLTVL.

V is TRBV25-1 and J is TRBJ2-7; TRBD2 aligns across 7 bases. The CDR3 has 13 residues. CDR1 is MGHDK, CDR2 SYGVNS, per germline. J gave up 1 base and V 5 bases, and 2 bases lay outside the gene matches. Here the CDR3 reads CASSTSVSYEQYF. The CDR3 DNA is TGTGCCAGCAGTACTAGCGTTTCCTACGAGCAGTACTTC.

The CDR3 sequence is CASSGYLIGGGQETQYF. CDR3 DNA sequence: TGTGCCAGCAGCGGGTATCTCATCGGGGGCGGTCAAGAGACCCAGTACTTC. V usage is TRBV5-4 and J usage is TRBJ2-5; D may correspond to TRBD1 or TRBD2 (6 bases each). The length of the CDR3 is 17 residues. Trimming took 4 bases from V and 2 from J, leaving 21 bases between them. Germline V lookup: CDR1 SGHNT, CDR2 YYREEE (reference sequence).

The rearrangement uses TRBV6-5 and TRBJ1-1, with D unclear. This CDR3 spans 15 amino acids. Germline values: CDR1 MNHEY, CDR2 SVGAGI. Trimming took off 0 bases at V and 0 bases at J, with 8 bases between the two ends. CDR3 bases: TGTGCCAGCAGTTACTCGCGGATTTTGAACACTGAAGCTTTCTTT. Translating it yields CASSYSRILNTEAFF.

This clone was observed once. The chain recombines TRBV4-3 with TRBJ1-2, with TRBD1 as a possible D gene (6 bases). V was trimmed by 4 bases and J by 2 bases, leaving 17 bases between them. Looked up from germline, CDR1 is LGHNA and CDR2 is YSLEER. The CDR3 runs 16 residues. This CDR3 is CASSPGEAGRNYGYTF. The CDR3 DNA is TGCGCCAGCAGCCCAGGGGAGGCGGGACGAAACTATGGCTACACCTTC.

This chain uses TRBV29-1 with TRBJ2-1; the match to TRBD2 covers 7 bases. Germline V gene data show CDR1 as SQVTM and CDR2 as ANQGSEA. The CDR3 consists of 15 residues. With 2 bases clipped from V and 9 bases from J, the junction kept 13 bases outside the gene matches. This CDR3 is CSVEIGGLGNAEQFF. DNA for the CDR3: TGCAGCGTTGAAATTGGTGGACTAGGAAACGCTGAGCAGTTCTTC.

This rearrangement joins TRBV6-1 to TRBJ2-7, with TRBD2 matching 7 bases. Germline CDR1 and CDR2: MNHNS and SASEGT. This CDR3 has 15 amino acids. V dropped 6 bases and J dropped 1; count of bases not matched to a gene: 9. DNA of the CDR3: TGTGCCAGCAGCAAAGGTCAAGCGGGGTCCTACGAGCAGTACTTC. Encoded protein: CASSKGQAGSYEQYF.

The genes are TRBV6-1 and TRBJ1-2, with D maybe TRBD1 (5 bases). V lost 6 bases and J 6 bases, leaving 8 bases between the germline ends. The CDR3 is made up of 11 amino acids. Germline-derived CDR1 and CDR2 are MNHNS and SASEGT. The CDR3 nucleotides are TGTGCCAGCAGAGGGACGGATGGCTACACCTTC. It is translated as CASRGTDGYTF.

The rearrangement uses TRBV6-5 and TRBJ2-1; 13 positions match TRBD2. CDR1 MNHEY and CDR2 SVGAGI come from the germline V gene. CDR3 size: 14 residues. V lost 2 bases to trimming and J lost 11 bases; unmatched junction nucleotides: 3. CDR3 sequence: CASSYPGLAGKQFF. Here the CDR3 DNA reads TGTGCCAGCAGTTACCCGGGACTAGCGGGAAAGCAGTTCTTC.

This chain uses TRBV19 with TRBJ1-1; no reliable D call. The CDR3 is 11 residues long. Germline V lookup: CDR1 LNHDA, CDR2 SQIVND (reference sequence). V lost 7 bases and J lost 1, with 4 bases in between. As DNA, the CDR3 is TGTGCCAGTACCACGAACACTGAAGCTTTCTTT. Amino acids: CASTTNTEAFF.

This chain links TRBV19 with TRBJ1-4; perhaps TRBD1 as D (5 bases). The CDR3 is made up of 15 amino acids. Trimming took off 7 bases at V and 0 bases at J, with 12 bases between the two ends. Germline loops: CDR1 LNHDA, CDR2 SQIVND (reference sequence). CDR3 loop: CASTMGGATNEKLFF. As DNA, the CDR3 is TGTGCCAGTACCATGGGGGGAGCAACTAATGAAAAACTGTTTTTT.

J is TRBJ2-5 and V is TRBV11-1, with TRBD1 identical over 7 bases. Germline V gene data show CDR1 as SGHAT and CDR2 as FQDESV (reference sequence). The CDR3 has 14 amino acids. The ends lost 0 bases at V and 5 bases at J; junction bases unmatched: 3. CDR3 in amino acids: CASSLARGRETQYF. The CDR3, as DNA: TGTGCCAGCAGCTTAGCAAGGGGGCGGGAGACCCAGTACTTC.

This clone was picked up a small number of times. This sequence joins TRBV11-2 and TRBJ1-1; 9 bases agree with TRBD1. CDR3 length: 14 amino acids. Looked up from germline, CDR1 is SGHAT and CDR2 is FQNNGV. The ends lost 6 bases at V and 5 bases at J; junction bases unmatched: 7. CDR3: CASRPTGGDTEAFF. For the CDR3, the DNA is TGTGCCAGCAGACCTACAGGGGGCGATACTGAAGCTTTCTTT.

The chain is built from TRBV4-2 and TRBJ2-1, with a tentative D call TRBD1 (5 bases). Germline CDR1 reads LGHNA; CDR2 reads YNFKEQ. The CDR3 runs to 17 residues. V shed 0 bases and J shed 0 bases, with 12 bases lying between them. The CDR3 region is CASSQDLTGSSYNEQFF. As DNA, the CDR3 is TGTGCCAGCAGCCAAGATCTAACAGGTAGCTCCTACAATGAGCAGTTCTTC.

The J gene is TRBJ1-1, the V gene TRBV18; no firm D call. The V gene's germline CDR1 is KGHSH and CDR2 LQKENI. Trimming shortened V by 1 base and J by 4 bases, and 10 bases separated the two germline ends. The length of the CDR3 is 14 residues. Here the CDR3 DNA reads TGTGCCAGCTCACCACTTCTGAGGCGCACTGAAGCTTTCTTT. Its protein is CASSPLLRRTEAFF.